This T cell receptor beta chain was profiled in a study of OX40 agonist ivuxolimab in advanced cancers. The timepoints at which blood was sampled were baseline, cycle 4 day 1, and cycle 7 day 1. The CDR3 runs to 15 residues. This table comes from immunoSEQ multiplex PCR, and its TCRdb copy is limited to in-frame clones, with some not included. Here the sample spans around 60,000 clones, around 90% being singletons. V usage is TRBV21-1 and J usage is TRBJ1-2. TRBV21-1 is given as a pseudogene. The TCR comes from an adult with an advanced solid tumor such as melanoma, head and neck, liver or kidney cancer. The sequences come from CD4+ or CD8+ T cells sorted from blood, collected in a trial of the OX40 agonist ivuxolimab. The CDR3 sequence is CASTLRGDLYSGYTF. In DNA form, the CDR3 reads TGTGCCAGCACATTAAGGGGGGACCTTTATAGTGGCTACACCTTC.